This entry lists 5 T cell receptor beta chains sequenced from one sample in a study of T-cell reconstitution after alpha-beta-depleted transplantation in children. Using unique molecular identifiers, the investigators prepared the TCRbeta library. One entry per CDR3 protein, called by TCRdb with MiXCR from the PCR reads. The profile covers 700,000 or so distinct CDR3 sequences, with over 10% appearing a single time and around 0.79% taken by the ten largest. The sample here was PBMCs, taken before TCRalphabeta/CD19-depleted stem cell transplant. Receptor source: a girl aged 2-10 years with congenital amegakaryocytic thrombocytopenia, due to receive a stem cell transplant.

This clonotype was detected many times. The chain carries TRBV5-1 and TRBJ2-7, with TRBD2 matching over 10 bases. Germline CDR1 and CDR2: SGHRS and YFSETQ. The CDR3 consists of 13 residues. The V segment lost 5 bases and the J segment 4 bases; nucleotides outside the gene matches: 3. The CDR3 sequence: CASRAGGSYEQYF. The CDR3 DNA reads TGCGCCAGCAGAGCGGGAGGGTCTTACGAGCAGTACTTC.

This clonotype appeared a few times. This sequence joins TRBV27 and TRBJ2-1; 11 positions match TRBD2. Trimming cost V 4 bases and J 7 bases; bases outside gene matches: 6. CDR3 length equals 15 residues. The germline CDR1 and CDR2 sequences are MNHEY and SMNVEV (reference sequence). The CDR3 sequence: CASSSGTSGRNEQFF. The CDR3 DNA reads as TGTGCCAGCAGTTCCGGGACTAGCGGTCGTAATGAGCAGTTCTTC.

The sample holds a few counts of this clonotype. The chain links TRBV4-1 to TRBJ2-7; D call uncertain. The germline V gene encodes CDR1 MGHRA and CDR2 YSYEKL. Trimming took 2 bases from V and 8 from J, leaving 16 bases between them. The CDR3 sequence is 14 residues long. The CDR3 DNA is TGCGCCAGCAGCCAAACCCCCTTGGGTGTACAGCAGTACTTC. Translation gives CASSQTPLGVQQYF.

Here the CDR3 reads CASSGRTSSTDTQYF. CDR3 DNA: TGTGCCAGCAGCGGCAGGACCTCTAGCACAGATACGCAGTATTTT. The J gene is TRBJ2-3, the V gene TRBV7-6; D is ambiguous. V lost 5 bases and J 0 bases, leaving 12 bases between the germline ends. From germline, CDR1 is SGHVS and CDR2 FNYEAQ. CDR3 size: 15 residues.

In its sample, this clonotype was seen a few times. The V call is TRBV5-1, the J call TRBJ2-7; D is uncertain. This CDR3 is 16 amino acids long. Germline V gene data show CDR1 as SGHRS and CDR2 as YFSETQ. Trimming shortened V by 0 bases and J by 6 bases, and 19 bases separated the two germline ends. The CDR3 region is CASSLAPVGQSGEQYF. DNA of the CDR3: TGCGCCAGCAGCTTGGCGCCTGTGGGTCAGTCAGGCGAGCAGTACTTC.